This is a list of T cell receptor beta chains from one sample in a study of tumor-infiltrating lymphocytes in primary liver carcinoma. TCRdb reprocessed the multiplex PCR reads with MiXCR, giving one entry per CDR3 protein. The repertoire holds about 210,000 distinct CDR3 sequences, 70% to 90% seen once, with 15% to 20% in the top ten. The sample consisted of tumor tissue from primary liver carcinoma. These receptors came from a man aged 35 to 55 with primary liver carcinoma and hepatitis B virus infection. CDR3s leave out the opening cysteine and the closing phenylalanine or tryptophan. Only some rows state a clone size, as once, few, many or a class for expanded clones.

>TRBV11-2|TRBJ2-5|.
AGSLYRDRESQY
>TRBV10-2|TRBJ1-4|.
ASSEQTGPNEKLF
>TRBV11-1|TRBJ2-2|.
ASSYTGPFSGDLF
>TRBV6-6|TRBJ1-5|few
ASIEGNGNQSQH
>TRBV4-3|TRBJ2-7|.
ASSQEQCFEQY
>TRBV28|TRBJ1-1|.
ASSLEGGNIEAF
>TRBV11-2|TRBJ1-5|.
VSNLVGVTGINQPQL
>TRBV7-3|TRBJ2-1|.
ASSPGGSSYNEQF
>TRBV9|TRBJ2-7|.
ASSPGTNYEQY
>TRBV9|TRBJ1-2|.
ASSVDGTGPYDYT
>TRBV5-1|TRBJ1-4|.
VNSLQGAGEKLF
>TRBV11-1|TRBJ2-6|.
ASSLARAEANVLT
>TRBV11-3|TRBJ2-1|.
ARSLNANEQL
>TRBV11-2|TRBJ2-1|.
ASSYSGPVDNEQF
>TRBV6-5|TRBJ2-7|.
ACSYGGRGHIYEQY
>TRBV29-1|TRBJ2-3|.
RIAGVDGRSTDTQY
>TRBV29-1|TRBJ1-2|.
SIGTGFGYGYT
>TRBV12-3/TRBV12-4|TRBJ2-1|.
ASTRCNEQF
>TRBV6-2/TRBV6-3|TRBJ1-1|.
ASIIIWTRVVTGPF
>TRBV28|TRBJ1-2|once
ASSLIVSYGYT
>TRBV4-3|TRBJ2-5|.
ASSQTFGSWENQY
>TRBV11-2|TRBJ2-5|.
ASSLSPHDVETQY
>TRBV29-1|TRBJ2-3|.
SIDPMTVTQY
>TRBV11-2|TRBJ2-7|.
ANSLRWTGESEQN
>TRBV7-2|TRBJ1-1|.
ASSFVTNSEAF
>TRBV24-1|TRBJ2-1|.
ATSDSGQGSYNEQF
>TRBV4-1|TRBJ1-4|.
ASSLWGAASEKLP
>TRBV10-3|TRBJ2-1|.
TIRASGISYNEQF
>TRBV5-6|TRBJ1-1|.
TSSTSTAVGLSAF
>TRBV6-1|TRBJ2-6|.
ASSEQSMTGANVLT
>TRBV6-1|TRBJ2-2|.
ASRIGSAVMATGGLF
>TRBV29-1|TRBJ2-3|few
SVELAGHTDTHY
>TRBV29-1|TRBJ1-1|.
SVCPGCGMRTEAF
>TRBV6-1|TRBJ2-5|.
ASSVRGAKIQY
>TRBV14|TRBJ2-3|.
ASSQGPVDTRY
>TRBV6-2/TRBV6-3|.|.
DSSLRVKVHEQY
>TRBV4-3|TRBJ2-3|.
ASSLGSVSTETQY
>TRBV11-1|TRBJ2-1|once
ASSLGSADNEQL
>TRBV29-1|TRBJ2-2|once
SVVTSAANTGGLF
>TRBV6-6|TRBJ2-2|once
ARSYMGTGLAGAKPGELF
>TRBV6-6|TRBJ2-7|.
ASSYSVLAVLSSYEQN
>TRBV12-3/TRBV12-4|TRBJ1-1|.
SSSLTPATEAF
>TRBV6-2/TRBV6-3|TRBJ2-1|once
VSSSSGSSYNEQF
>TRBV5-4|TRBJ2-1|.
ANGLAGEQF
>TRBV6-1|TRBJ1-3|.
ASRQSGGYTIY
>TRBV12-3/TRBV12-4|TRBJ1-6|.
ASRLAPGQGGSPLL
>TRBV11-2|TRBJ2-7|.
ASILRWTGENEEY
>TRBV5-4|TRBJ2-7|.
ASSLGPGTGGYEQY
>TRBV12-3/TRBV12-4|TRBJ1-4|.
ASISSGVEKLF
>TRBV5-4|TRBJ2-5|few
VSSPTSVETQY
>TRBV7-8|TRBJ2-7|.
ASTVRSPPAYEQY
>TRBV6-2/TRBV6-3|TRBJ1-1|.
SSSSVGPAF
>TRBV4-3|TRBJ2-5|.
ASSQAANGRTGETQY
>TRBV29-1|TRBJ2-2|.
SVEANTGVLF
>TRBV4-1|TRBJ2-7|.
VSSQELAGFIVEQY
>TRBV11-1|TRBJ2-1|.
ASNLGLAGDYNEQF
>TRBV28|TRBJ2-3|.
ASSPGAGEGDTHY